The 18 T cell receptor beta chains below were found in one sample sequenced in a study of cytomegalovirus exposure and HLA in healthy donors. PCR primers comprised 60 Vbeta and 13 Jbeta primers. Produced via immunoSEQ multiplex PCR; TCRdb's table is partial and in-frame only. The table lists about 82,000 clones, over 65% of them singletons. Sequencing was performed on PBMCs. The source is a man between 50 and 59 years old in good health and CMV-seronegative.

This chain uses TRBV9 with TRBJ2-7, with a possible D match to TRBD2 (6 bases). Looked up from germline, CDR1 is SGDLS and CDR2 is YYNGEE. The CDR3 totals 16 residues. The V gene lost 4 bases and the J gene lost 6 bases, with 23 bases spanning the gap. The CDR3 sequence is CASSPRGVGGAAEQYF. The CDR3 DNA follows: TGTGCCAGCAGCCCCCGAGGTGTGGGCGGGGCTGCCGAGCAGTACTTC.

The CDR3 region has the DNA TGTGCCAGCAGCTCAGCCGGAGGCAATGAGCAGTTCTTC. This gives the protein CASSSAGGNEQFF. The chain couples TRBV7-3 to TRBJ2-1, with a tentative D call TRBD2 (5 bases). Trimming left V 4 bases short and J 6 bases short, with 10 bases between. There are 13 residues in the CDR3. CDR1 and CDR2 from the germline V gene are SGHTA and FQGTGA. The whole variable domain, remainder taken from reference TRBV7-3 and TRBJ2-1, is GAGVSQTPSNKVTEKGKYVELRCDPISGHTALYWYRQSLGQGPEFLIYFQGTGAADDSGLPNDRFFAVRPEGSVSTLKIQRTERGDSAVYLCASSSAGGNEQFFGPGTRLTVL.

The chain joins TRBV30 to TRBJ2-7, with D perhaps matching TRBD2 (7 bases). Per the germline V gene, CDR1 is GTSNPN and CDR2 is SVGIG (reference sequence). V was clipped by 5 bases and J by 5 bases, with 16 bases between them. CDR3 length: 13 amino acids. This CDR3 is CAWGGDNTHEQYF. CDR3 DNA: TGTGCCTGGGGGGGGGACAATACCCACGAGCAGTACTTC.

The J gene is TRBJ2-3, the V gene TRBV5-6; TRBD2 matches 7 bases. Germline V gene data show CDR1 as SGHDT and CDR2 as YYEEEE. The V gene end was trimmed by 3 bases and the J gene end by 5 bases; junction bases not matched to a gene: 9. The CDR3 is made up of 15 amino acids. CDR3 DNA: TGTGCCAGCAGCTGGGAAACTGGCGGGGGAGATACGCAGTATTTT. It is translated as CASSWETGGGDTQYF.

The rearrangement uses TRBV20-1 and TRBJ1-1; D uncertain. V shed 8 bases and J shed 7 bases, with 14 bases lying between them. CDR3 length equals 11 residues. Looked up from germline, CDR1 is DFQATT and CDR2 is SNEGSKA (reference sequence). CDR3 sequence: CSTPSEGEAFF. DNA for the CDR3: TGCAGTACCCCGTCGGAGGGTGAAGCTTTCTTT.

The chain joins TRBV6-5 to TRBJ1-1; D is possibly TRBD1 (6 bases). The CDR3 loop spans 15 amino acids. V shed 10 bases and J shed 5 bases, with 23 bases lying between them. Per the germline V gene, CDR1 is MNHEY and CDR2 is SVGAGI. CDR3 bases: TGTGCCACCAGAGGCGACAGGCCCAGGTTTACTGAAGCTTTCTTT. Its protein is CATRGDRPRFTEAFF.

The genes are TRBV9 and TRBJ2-5; possibly TRBD2 for D (7 bases). V was trimmed by 4 bases and J by 1 base, leaving 14 bases between them. The CDR3 is 15 residues long. The V gene's germline CDR1 is SGDLS and CDR2 YYNGEE. The CDR3 is CASSPSGGRQETQYF. For the CDR3, the DNA is TGTGCCAGCAGCCCTTCGGGGGGCCGCCAAGAGACCCAGTACTTC.

With regard to this clone: One base away lies a much larger clone, so this may be a sequencing read error. V gene TRBV19 combines with J gene TRBJ2-7; 7 bases are a match to TRBD1. Germline CDR1 and CDR2: LNHDA and SQIVND (reference sequence). The CDR3 covers 14 residues. V shed 0 bases, J shed 7 bases, and the junction held 6 bases outside the gene matches. CDR3: CASSIDRGGNEQYF. CDR3 sequence (DNA): TGTGCCAGTAGTATAGATCGAGGGGGCAATGAGCAGTACTTC.

Notes on this clone: As the CDR3 is not closed by the conserved phenylalanine or tryptophan, this likely results from a read error. The gene calls are TRBV27 and TRBJ2-7, with TRBD1 identical over 7 bases. Looked up from germline, CDR1 is MNHEY and CDR2 is SMNVEV (reference sequence). Trimming removed 5 bases from V and 2 bases from J; junction bases left unmatched: 6. CDR3 length equals 14 residues. Here the CDR3 reads CASSPWDSPYEQYS. The CDR3 coding sequence is TGTGCCAGCAGTCCTTGGGACAGTCCCTACGAGCAGTACTCC.

DNA for the CDR3: TGTGCCAGCAGTTACTCGGCAGGGGGCCGAAACATTCAGTACTTC. It specifies CASSYSAGGRNIQYF. V is TRBV6-5 and J is TRBJ2-4; TRBD1 matches at 8 bases. The CDR3 spans 15 residues. Germline loops: CDR1 MNHEY, CDR2 SVGAGI. V shed 0 bases and J 6 bases; nucleotides not matched to a gene: 4.

This chain links TRBV19 with TRBJ2-5; 8 bases fit TRBD2. The J segment lost 5 bases and the V segment lost 5 bases, leaving 16 bases of the junction unmatched. Germline CDR1 reads LNHDA; CDR2 reads SQIVND (reference sequence). The CDR3 spans 17 residues. DNA for the CDR3: TGTGCCAGTAGTCCTAAAGGAAGCGGGGGTAACCGGGAGACCCAGTACTTC. Translation: CASSPKGSGGNRETQYF.

The genes are TRBV25-1 and TRBJ2-6, with D maybe TRBD1 (5 bases). The CDR3 runs 18 residues. Germline V CDR1 and CDR2: MGHDK, SYGVNS. V was shortened by 3 bases and J by 0 bases, with 15 bases between the two germline ends. The DNA of the CDR3 is TGTGCCAGCAGTGACTTCAGGGTTTCCGGCTCTGGGGCCAACGTCCTGACTTTC. This gives the protein CASSDFRVSGSGANVLTF.

This clone is medium-sized within its sample. This chain links TRBV6-1 with TRBJ1-1; 8 nucleotides align to TRBD1. The CDR3 loop spans 15 amino acids. V lost 4 bases, J lost 5 bases, and 9 bases stayed unmatched. Looked up from germline, CDR1 is MNHNS and CDR2 is SASEGT. CDR3 residues: CASSGDRGGVTEAFF. The CDR3 DNA follows: TGTGCCAGCAGTGGCGACAGGGGAGGCGTGACTGAAGCTTTCTTT.

The chain employs TRBV11-2 and TRBJ2-7; TRBD2 agrees at 9 bases. This CDR3 spans 14 amino acids. Germline V lookup: CDR1 SGHAT, CDR2 FQNNGV. V lost 5 bases, J lost 5 bases, and 7 bases stayed unmatched. CDR3 nucleotide sequence: TGTGCCAGCAGCACTAGACTAGCGGACCACGAGCAGTACTTC. This codes for CASSTRLADHEQYF. Drawing the rest from reference TRBV11-2 and TRBJ2-7, the complete variable domain is EAGVAQSPRYKIIEKRQSVAFWCNPISGHATLYWYQQILGQGPKLLIQFQNNGVVDDSQLPKDRFSAERLKGVDSTLKIQPAKLEDSAVYLCASSTRLADHEQYFGPGTRLTVT.

The rearrangement links TRBV18 to TRBJ2-1; D remains ambiguous. The CDR3 has 13 residues. Trimming stripped 2 bases from V and 6 bases from J, with 8 bases between. The V gene's germline CDR1 is KGHSH and CDR2 LQKENI. The CDR3 is CASSPAATNEQFF. In nucleotides, the CDR3 is TGTGCCAGCTCACCAGCGGCTACCAATGAGCAGTTCTTC.

The chain is built from TRBV6-5 and TRBJ1-1, with 8 bases fitting TRBD1. V was pared by 5 bases and J by 3 bases, with 5 bases of the junction left unmatched. The CDR3 sequence is 14 residues long. Germline CDR1 MNHEY, CDR2 SVGAGI. The CDR3 coding sequence is TGTGCCAGCAGTCCAGGGGGCACGGACACTGAAGCTTTCTTT. Residues: CASSPGGTDTEAFF.

This clone was recorded once. This chain uses TRBV5-1 with TRBJ2-5; 16 bases line up with TRBD2. The CDR3 covers 16 residues. CDR1 is SGHRS, CDR2 YFSETQ, per germline. V gave up 4 bases and J gave up 2 bases; unmatched junction bases: 2. The chain's CDR3 is CASSAGLAGGQETQYF. CDR3 coding DNA: TGCGCCAGCAGCGCGGGACTAGCGGGGGGGCAAGAGACCCAGTACTTC.

The gene calls are TRBV6-5 and TRBJ1-2, with D possibly TRBD1 on 6 matching bases. There are 16 residues in the CDR3. Germline values: CDR1 MNHEY, CDR2 SVGAGI. Trimming cost V 2 bases and J 5 bases, with 18 bases left between them. CDR3 nucleotides: TGTGCCAGCAGTTACGTCGCCAGGGGAGGGCAATATGGCTACACCTTC. Residues: CASSYVARGGQYGYTF.